Each of the 11 T cell receptor beta chains below was sequenced from the same sample in a study of T-cell reconstitution after alpha-beta-depleted transplantation in children. Unique molecular identifiers were incorporated into the prepared TCRbeta library. TCRdb passed the PCR reads through MiXCR, listing each CDR3 protein once. This sample has around 490,000 distinct CDR3 sequences, with more than 9.5% found just once. This specimen consisted of PBMCs, mostly from graft donor cells, obtained 180 days after TCRalphabeta/CD19-depleted stem cell transplant. The source of these receptors is a female patient aged 2-9 years who had a stem cell transplant for aplastic anemia, so the T cells may come from the graft donor.

This rearrangement joins TRBV6-1 to TRBJ2-7; either TRBD1 or TRBD2 may fit D (5 bases each). The CDR3 runs 14 residues. Germline V gene sequence: CDR1 MNHNS, CDR2 SASEGT. V lost 6 bases, J lost 0 bases, and 12 bases lay in between. The CDR3 DNA sequence: TGTGCCAGCAGCCGAGGGGAGAGCTCCTACGAGCAGTACGTC. Protein product: CASSRGESSYEQYV.

The chain is built from TRBV19 and TRBJ2-1, with 12 bases matching TRBD2. Trimming took 0 bases from V and 8 from J; bases not matched to a gene: 11. This CDR3 comprises 18 residues. Germline-derived CDR1 and CDR2 are LNHDA and SQIVND (reference sequence). The CDR3: CASSIDSPASGRADEQFF. CDR3 in DNA: TGTGCCAGTAGTATAGATAGCCCCGCTAGCGGGAGGGCCGATGAGCAGTTCTTC.

The chain couples TRBV18 to TRBJ2-1; the D is unclear. Per the germline V gene, CDR1 is KGHSH and CDR2 is LQKENI. The V and J ends lost 6 bases and 0 bases respectively, with 12 bases between them. The CDR3 is 15 amino acids. The chain's CDR3 is CASSPGPFSYNEQFF. CDR3 nucleotides: TGTGCCAGCTCCCCCGGGCCCTTCTCCTACAATGAGCAGTTCTTC.

V and J are TRBV7-9 and TRBJ1-1; tentative D call: TRBD1 (5 bases). CDR1 and CDR2 from the germline V gene are SEHNR and FQNEAQ (reference sequence). Between the trimmed V and J ends, which lost 2 bases and 0 bases, there was a span of 10 bases. CDR3 length: 15 amino acids. CDR3 loop: CASSLLGRLNTEAFF. The CDR3 DNA reads TGTGCCAGCAGCTTACTGGGACGGTTGAACACTGAAGCTTTCTTT.

This clonotype was seen a handful of times. The chain recombines TRBV5-1 with TRBJ2-3; the D gene is possibly TRBD2 (6 bases). Germline CDR1 SGHRS, CDR2 YFSETQ. Trimming shortened V by 2 bases and J by 2 bases, and 9 bases separated the two germline ends. The CDR3 covers 14 residues. The CDR3, as DNA: TGCGCCAGCAGCTTCCCGGGAGCCACAGATACGCAGTATTTT. Amino acids: CASSFPGATDTQYF.

This chain uses TRBV18 with TRBJ2-7; TRBD1 matches at 8 bases. Losses at the gene ends were 1 base for V and 8 bases for J; bases not matched to a gene: 7. CDR3 length: 14 amino acids. In germline, CDR1 is KGHSH, CDR2 LQKENI. The CDR3 DNA reads as TGTGCCAGCTCACCACGGGACAGGTCAAATCAGCAGTACGTC. It yields the protein CASSPRDRSNQQYV.

The chain is built from TRBV6-5 and TRBJ2-2; 9 bases align to TRBD2. Germline assignment: CDR1 MNHEY and CDR2 SVGAGI. The CDR3 runs to 16 residues. Trimming at V came to 6 bases and at J to 7 bases, leaving 12 bases not matched to a gene. CDR3 amino acids: CASRPSAGGPGGELFF. The CDR3 DNA sequence: TGTGCCAGCAGGCCGAGCGCGGGAGGGCCTGGCGGGGAGCTGTTTTTT.

A remark on this clonotype: A much larger clone lies one base from this, so it may be a read error. The chain carries TRBV29-1 and TRBJ1-1; weak D call: TRBD1 (6 bases). The CDR3 has 15 residues. From germline, CDR1 is SQVTM and CDR2 ANQGSEA. Trimming removed 5 bases at V and 10 bases at J, with 26 bases between. CDR3 nucleotide sequence: TGCAGCGTTTTGGGGGCGGGGGGTGATCAGCGAGGAGCTTTCTTT. Translation gives CSVLGAGGDQRGAFF.

This chain links TRBV19 with TRBJ1-4; D uncertain. The germline gives CDR1 LNHDA, CDR2 SQIVND (reference sequence). The germline V and J ends were trimmed by 5 bases and 8 bases, with 12 bases remaining between them. The CDR3 runs 13 residues. The CDR3 DNA follows: TGTGCCAGTAGTTTTCCCCGTGGCGAAAAACTGTTTTTT. It yields the protein CASSFPRGEKLFF.

This clonotype was picked up many times. V usage is TRBV5-1 and J usage is TRBJ2-5; D is ambiguous. There are 16 residues in the CDR3. The germline V gene encodes CDR1 SGHRS and CDR2 YFSETQ. Trimming took off 0 bases at V and 4 bases at J, with 16 bases between the two ends. The CDR3 region has the DNA TGCGCCAGCAGCTTGGATGTCGCAGGCGGTCGAGAGACCCAGTACTTC. Its translation is CASSLDVAGGRETQYF.

Here the CDR3 DNA reads TGTGCCAGCAGTTTACAGATATACACTGAAGCTTTCTTT. Amino acid sequence: CASSLQIYTEAFF. V gene TRBV21-1 combines with J gene TRBJ1-1. TRBV21-1 is a pseudogene segment. The CDR3 extends over 13 amino acids.